One sample yielded the 18 T cell receptor beta chains listed below, sequenced in a study of shared clonotypes between healthy human individuals (dated by TCRdb to 2018 to 2020). Libraries came from the immunoSEQ multiplex PCR assay. TCRdb took over this immuneACCESS table, retaining in-frame rearrangements with V and J assigned. Such tables are incomplete; in checked studies, under half of the missing clones stem from an unresolved V gene, and the remainder is unexplained. This sample lists a few million clones; more than 90% were detected once. The ten largest make up over 0.12% of the sample. The sample comprised naive CD4+ T cells sorted from blood. Explained via the paper, the cell subset or site label denotes: CD45RA+ positively selected. These receptors originate from a man aged 18-30 years in good health.

The V and J genes are TRBV6-5 and TRBJ1-6, with D maybe TRBD1 (5 bases). The CDR3 length is 13 residues. The germline V gene has CDR1 MNHEY and CDR2 SVGAGI. V gave up 8 bases and J gave up 7 bases, with 12 bases separating them. The CDR3: CASGEGVNSPLHF. The CDR3 nucleotides read TGTGCCAGCGGAGAAGGGGTAAATTCACCCCTCCACTTT.

The chain employs TRBV9 and TRBJ1-3; no reliable D call. CDR3 length: 14 amino acids. Trimming removed 4 bases at V and 1 base at J, with 9 bases between. In germline, CDR1 is SGDLS, CDR2 YYNGEE. CDR3 region: CASSPGRSGNTIYF. The CDR3 DNA reads TGTGCCAGCAGCCCGGGAAGGTCTGGAAACACCATATATTTT.

V usage is TRBV10-2 and J usage is TRBJ2-1, with D tentatively TRBD2 (6 bases). The germline CDR1 and CDR2 sequences are WSHSY and SAAADI. There are 16 residues in the CDR3. V was clipped by 6 bases and J by 0 bases, with 15 bases between them. The CDR3 DNA sequence: TGCGCCAGCAGGCGGGACGCGTCACTCTCCTACAATGAGCAGTTCTTC. This encodes CASRRDASLSYNEQFF.

The chain uses TRBV7-9 and TRBJ2-4, with D possibly called TRBD1 or TRBD2 (5 bases each). This CDR3 region has 15 residues. The germline gives CDR1 SEHNR, CDR2 FQNEAQ (reference sequence). The V and J ends lost 1 base and 6 bases respectively, with 13 bases between them. The CDR3 DNA reads TGTGCCAGCAGCTTAGGGGACCCAGGAAGAAACATTCAGTACTTC. Translating it yields CASSLGDPGRNIQYF.

This clone occurred once. The chain recombines TRBV7-6 with TRBJ2-7, with 7 bases matching TRBD2. The CDR3 loop spans 16 amino acids. Germline values: CDR1 SGHVS, CDR2 FNYEAQ. V lost 3 bases, J lost 0 bases, and 8 bases stayed unmatched. CDR3 DNA: TGTGCCAGCAGCTTCGGGGCTAGCGGAAACTCCTACGAGCAGTACTTC. This encodes CASSFGASGNSYEQYF.

The gene calls are TRBV14 and TRBJ1-6, with a possible D match to TRBD1 (5 bases). This CDR3 spans 16 amino acids. Trimming cost V 1 base and J 3 bases, with 10 bases left between them. Germline assignment: CDR1 SGHDN and CDR2 FVKESK. The CDR3 here is CASSQATGYYNSPLHF. CDR3 DNA: TGTGCCAGCAGCCAAGCAACAGGATACTATAATTCACCCCTCCACTTT.

The CDR3, as DNA: TGTGCCAGCAGCTCGATGGGATCCTCCTACGAGCAGTACTTC. This encodes CASSSMGSSYEQYF. The rearrangement joins TRBV5-5 to TRBJ2-7; no clear D. Germline V gene lookup returns CDR1 SGHKS and CDR2 YYEKEE (reference sequence). This CDR3 contains 14 residues. The V gene lost 3 bases and the J gene lost 0 bases, with 10 bases spanning the gap.

Turning to this clone: The same CDR3 can be traced to other DNA sequences in this sample. This chain joins TRBV5-1 and TRBJ1-3; 12 nucleotides align to TRBD1. Trimming cost V 7 bases and J 4 bases; bases outside gene matches: 3. Per germline, CDR1 SGHRS and CDR2 YFSETQ. The CDR3 runs 14 residues. CDR3 DNA sequence: TGCGCCAGCGGGACAGGGGGCTCCGGAAACACCATATATTTT. It yields the protein CASGTGGSGNTIYF.

This chain joins TRBV27 and TRBJ1-1; D is undetermined. V shed 5 bases and J shed 4 bases, with 11 bases lying between them. CDR3 length: 13 amino acids. Germline V gene sequence: CDR1 MNHEY, CDR2 SMNVEV (reference sequence). CDR3 loop: CASSPGPITEAFF. The CDR3 DNA sequence: TGTGCCAGCAGTCCCGGGCCAATCACTGAAGCTTTCTTT.

This clone was observed a handful of times. The chain employs TRBV2 and TRBJ1-2; tentatively, D is TRBD1 (6 bases). The germline V gene encodes CDR1 SNHLY and CDR2 FYNNEI. The CDR3 is 12 amino acids. V lost 10 bases to trimming and J lost 4 bases, with 13 bases between them. The CDR3 sequence is CANARGGYGYTF. CDR3 nucleotide sequence: TGTGCCAACGCCAGGGGTGGCTATGGCTACACCTTC.

The J gene is TRBJ1-1, the V gene TRBV28; tentatively, D is TRBD1 (6 bases). The CDR3 runs to 15 residues. Trimming stripped 8 bases from V and 5 bases from J, with 21 bases between. Germline V CDR1 and CDR2: MDHEN, SYDVKM. The CDR3 region has the DNA TGTGCCAGCCCCGGGTTGGGGGGGCCGGGTACTGAAGCTTTCTTT. Its protein product is CASPGLGGPGTEAFF.

This CDR3 reads CASLRDSSNQPQHF. Here the CDR3 DNA reads TGTGCCAGCCTCCGGGACAGTAGCAATCAGCCCCAGCATTTT. This chain joins TRBV28 and TRBJ1-5, with 7 bases fitting TRBD1. Trimming removed 8 bases from V and 0 bases from J; junction bases left unmatched: 4. The CDR3 has 14 residues. Germline CDR1 and CDR2: MDHEN and SYDVKM.

The chain combines TRBV19 with TRBJ2-7; the D gene could be TRBD1 or TRBD2 (5 bases each). CDR1 is LNHDA, CDR2 SQIVND, per germline (reference sequence). Trimming removed 10 bases from V and 3 bases from J, with 10 bases in between. CDR3 length: 11 amino acids. The chain's CDR3 is CATSRGYEQYF. The CDR3 bases are TGTGCCACTTCGAGGGGCTACGAGCAGTACTTC.

The chain has TRBV6-1 and TRBJ1-2; tentatively, D is TRBD1 (5 bases). V lost 3 bases and J lost 8, with 16 bases in between. Germline V gene data show CDR1 as MNHNS and CDR2 as SASEGT. The length of the CDR3 is 14 residues. CDR3: CASSEAGRVEGYTF. DNA for the CDR3: TGTGCCAGCAGTGAGGCGGGCAGGGTGGAGGGCTACACCTTC.

The gene calls are TRBV6-1 and TRBJ2-3; 8 bases line up with TRBD2. CDR1 and CDR2 from the germline V gene are MNHNS and SASEGT. Trimming took 2 bases from V and 6 from J; bases not matched to a gene: 7. The CDR3 contains 15 residues. CDR3 DNA: TGTGCCAGCAGTGAACGGGGGGGGCGGACGGATACGCAGTATTTT. As protein: CASSERGGRTDTQYF.

The chain links TRBV11-3 to TRBJ2-3; TRBD1 aligns across 10 bases. Trimming removed 5 bases from V and 3 bases from J; junction bases left unmatched: 8. The CDR3 sequence is 16 residues long. Germline V gene lookup returns CDR1 SGHNT and CDR2 YENEEA. This CDR3 reads CASSGSGTGVTDTQYF. CDR3 in DNA: TGTGCCAGCAGCGGATCCGGGACAGGGGTGACAGATACGCAGTATTTT. Together with reference TRBV11-3 and TRBJ2-3, the CDR3 gives the full variable domain: EAGVVQSPRYKIIEKKQPVAFWCNPISGHNTLYWYLQNLGQGPELLIRYENEEAVDDSQLPKDRFSAERLKGVDSTLKIQPAELGDSAVYLCASSGSGTGVTDTQYFGPGTRLTVL.

About this clone: The sample holds other DNA sequences that translate to the same CDR3. This chain uses TRBV10-3 with TRBJ1-3, with D possibly matching TRBD1 (6 bases). Germline V lookup: CDR1 ENHRY, CDR2 SYGVKD. The V end lost 2 bases, the J end lost 4 bases, and 6 bases lay between the germline ends. CDR3 length: 13 amino acids. The CDR3 region has the DNA TGTGCCATCAGTGAGGACAGGGGAAACACCATATATTTT. The encoded protein is CAISEDRGNTIYF.

The V gene is TRBV6-1, the J gene TRBJ2-7, with D tentatively TRBD2 (5 bases). V lost 1 base to trimming and J lost 5 bases, with 9 bases between them. This CDR3 comprises 13 residues. Germline CDR1 reads MNHNS; CDR2 reads SASEGT. Here the CDR3 reads CASSEVRGNEQYF. As DNA, the CDR3 is TGTGCCAGCAGTGAAGTTCGAGGGAACGAGCAGTACTTC.